Following are 27 T cell receptor beta chains from one sample sequenced in a study of T-cell reconstitution after alpha-beta-depleted transplantation in children. Preparing the TCRbeta library involved the use of unique molecular identifiers. Using its own MiXCR run on the PCR reads, TCRdb lists one record per CDR3 protein. The table records approximately 500,000 distinct CDR3 sequences, about a quarter of them present only once. The material sequenced was PBMCs, taken before TCRalphabeta/CD19-depleted stem cell transplant. The origin of the receptors is a boy under two years old with Wiskott-Aldrich syndrome, due to receive a stem cell transplant.

The gene calls are TRBV10-3 and TRBJ2-7; perhaps D is TRBD1 or TRBD2 (5 bases each). The germline V gene has CDR1 ENHRY and CDR2 SYGVKD. V was cut by 2 bases and J by 1 base, with 12 bases left in between. The CDR3 has 15 residues. The CDR3 spells CAISEPGPQSYEQYF. CDR3 bases: TGTGCCATCAGTGAGCCGGGACCGCAATCCTACGAGCAGTACTTC.

This clonotype was observed a handful of times. V and J are TRBV7-2 and TRBJ2-1; TRBD2 is a possible D gene (6 bases). With 2 bases removed from V and 8 bases from J, the gap between germline ends came to 16 bases. The length of the CDR3 is 15 residues. Germline V CDR1 and CDR2: SGHTA, FQGNSA. This chain's CDR3 is CASSLNLAIGDEQFF. The CDR3 DNA is TGTGCCAGCAGCTTAAACCTAGCGATAGGTGATGAGCAGTTCTTC.

The chain couples TRBV27 to TRBJ2-6, with D unclear. V dropped 3 bases and J dropped 2 bases, with 14 bases sitting between them. CDR3 size: 17 residues. Per the germline V gene, CDR1 is MNHEY and CDR2 is SMNVEV (reference sequence). CDR3 DNA: TGTGCCAGCAGTTTGGCGGTGAGGAAACCTGGGGCCAACGTCCTGACTTTC. This codes for CASSLAVRKPGANVLTF.

The chain joins TRBV28 to TRBJ2-5, with no clear D. The CDR3 covers 12 residues. Germline CDR1 is MDHEN and CDR2 is SYDVKM. The V gene lost 8 bases and the J gene lost 5 bases, with 12 bases spanning the gap. The CDR3: CASSITQETQYF. The CDR3 DNA is TGTGCCAGCTCCATTACACAGGAGACCCAGTACTTC.

This clonotype has ten or more counts. The CDR3 loop reads CASSSYGGYNEQFF. The CDR3 bases are TGTGCCAGCAGCAGCTACGGGGGCTACAATGAGCAGTTCTTC. This chain joins TRBV9 and TRBJ2-1; D is possibly TRBD2 (6 bases). Germline V lookup: CDR1 SGDLS, CDR2 YYNGEE. Between the trimmed V and J ends, which lost 4 bases and 3 bases, there was a span of 11 bases. There are 14 residues in the CDR3.

CDR3 amino acids: CASSPESADTQYF. CDR3 nucleotides: TGTGCCAGCAGCCCTGAGTCGGCAGATACGCAGTATTTT. The chain employs TRBV5-6 and TRBJ2-3; no clear D gene. The germline V gene has CDR1 SGHDT and CDR2 YYEEEE. The ends were cut back, 4 bases at V and 4 bases at J, with 10 bases in the middle. This CDR3 is 13 amino acids long.

This clonotype was recorded a few times. This chain joins TRBV18 and TRBJ2-4; 12 bases are shared with TRBD2. Germline V gene lookup returns CDR1 KGHSH and CDR2 LQKENI. The CDR3 length is 17 residues. Losses at the gene ends were 3 bases for V and 3 bases for J; bases not matched to a gene: 6. Here the CDR3 DNA reads TGTGCCAGCTCACCCCTAGCGGGAGGGCCTATCAAAAACATTCAGTACTTC. Translated: CASSPLAGGPIKNIQYF.

The V gene is TRBV5-1, the J gene TRBJ2-1; 12 bases map to TRBD2. This CDR3 comprises 16 residues. The V segment lost 4 bases and the J segment 4 bases; nucleotides outside the gene matches: 6. Germline V gives CDR1 SGHRS, CDR2 YFSETQ. The CDR3 protein is CASSLAGGATYNEQFF. The CDR3 DNA is TGCGCCAGCAGCCTAGCGGGAGGGGCAACTTACAATGAGCAGTTCTTC. The full variable domain, with the rest looked up from reference TRBV5-1 and TRBJ2-1, is KAGVTQTPRYLIKTRGQQVTLSCSPISGHRSVSWYQQTPGQGLQFLFEYFSETQRNKGNFPGRFSGRQFSNSRSEMNVSTLELGDSALYLCASSLAGGATYNEQFFGPGTRLTVL.

Many counts were recorded for this clonotype. The chain joins TRBV27 to TRBJ2-5; perhaps TRBD2 as D (6 bases). The CDR3 is 13 amino acids. Germline V gene lookup returns CDR1 MNHEY and CDR2 SMNVEV (reference sequence). The germline V and J ends were trimmed by 4 bases and 1 base, with 7 bases remaining between them. CDR3 in amino acids: CASSSGGQETQYF. The CDR3 DNA reads as TGTGCCAGCAGTTCCGGGGGCCAAGAGACCCAGTACTTC.

This clonotype has only a few counts. CDR3 loop: CASSLTSGYTGELFF. The CDR3 region has the DNA TGTGCCAGCAGCTTAACTAGCGGGTACACCGGGGAGCTGTTTTTT. The rearrangement uses TRBV11-1 and TRBJ2-2; 9 bases match TRBD2. CDR1 is SGHAT and CDR2 is FQDESV in the germline V gene (reference sequence). This CDR3 has 15 residues. Trimming took 2 bases from V and 3 from J; bases not matched to a gene: 1.

The V and J genes are TRBV5-1 and TRBJ2-2; 11 bases match TRBD1. CDR3 length: 19 amino acids. V trimming: 2 bases; J trimming: 5 bases; junction bases outside the gene matches: 14. Germline V gene data show CDR1 as SGHRS and CDR2 as YFSETQ. CDR3 coding DNA: TGCGCCAGCAGCTTCCTAACACCCCGGACAGGGGGCCTTACCGGGGAGCTGTTTTTT. Its translation: CASSFLTPRTGGLTGELFF.

The chain recombines TRBV7-7 with TRBJ2-1; no clear D gene. The germline V gene has CDR1 SSHAT and CDR2 FNYEAQ (reference sequence). CDR3 length equals 13 residues. V lost 1 base and J 10 bases, leaving 11 bases between the germline ends. DNA for the CDR3: TGTGCCAGCAGCTTAGTTGCTGGGAAGGAGCAGTTCTTC. Protein product: CASSLVAGKEQFF.

This clonotype has a single count. This rearrangement joins TRBV7-2 to TRBJ2-1; 7 positions match TRBD1. Germline CDR1 reads SGHTA; CDR2 reads FQGNSA. This CDR3 region has 15 residues. With 2 bases clipped from V and 3 bases from J, the junction kept 4 bases outside the gene matches. CDR3 sequence (DNA): TGTGCCAGCAGCTTATGGCAGGGGGACTACAATGAGCAGTTCTTC. This sequence encodes CASSLWQGDYNEQFF.

V usage is TRBV27 and J usage is TRBJ1-2; D is unclear. The V gene lost 4 bases and the J gene lost 7 bases, with 10 bases spanning the gap. The CDR3 sequence is 12 residues long. CDR1 and CDR2 (germline): MNHEY, SMNVEV (reference sequence). CDR3 sequence: CASSSSGFGYTF. The CDR3 DNA sequence: TGTGCCAGCAGTTCATCGGGATTTGGCTACACCTTC.

The chain has TRBV5-1 and TRBJ2-1; D is possibly TRBD2 (5 bases). Trimming took off 4 bases at V and 7 bases at J, with 15 bases between the two ends. From germline, CDR1 is SGHRS and CDR2 YFSETQ. This CDR3 spans 14 amino acids. The CDR3 region is CASSGLRVVNEQFF. The CDR3 coding sequence is TGCGCCAGCAGCGGCTTGCGGGTGGTAAATGAGCAGTTCTTC.

The chain joins TRBV18 to TRBJ2-1; 8 bases fit TRBD2. The junction had 3 bases not matched to a gene; V was cut back by 1 base and J by 1 base. This CDR3 comprises 16 residues. The germline CDR1 and CDR2 sequences are KGHSH and LQKENI. The CDR3 spells CASSPRGGRSYNEQFF. The DNA for the CDR3 is TGTGCCAGCTCACCACGCGGCGGGAGGTCCTACAATGAGCAGTTCTTC.

V gene TRBV11-2 combines with J gene TRBJ2-5; tentatively, D is TRBD2 (5 bases). CDR3 size: 15 residues. Germline CDR1 is SGHAT and CDR2 is FQNNGV. Trimming removed 1 base from V and 1 base from J, with 10 bases in between. The chain's CDR3 is CASSLGRAAQETQYF. The CDR3 coding sequence is TGTGCCAGCAGCTTAGGAAGAGCGGCCCAAGAGACCCAGTACTTC.

The chain combines TRBV27 with TRBJ1-2, with D possibly TRBD1 on 5 matching bases. CDR3 length: 14 residues. V lost 5 bases and J 8 bases, leaving 18 bases between the germline ends. Germline CDR1 and CDR2: MNHEY and SMNVEV (reference sequence). The DNA of the CDR3 is TGTGCCAGCAGTGTCCAGGGCCTCCTAGGCGGCTACACCTTC. Translated, it gives CASSVQGLLGGYTF.

This clonotype has only a few counts. The chain recombines TRBV10-3 with TRBJ2-3; D is possibly TRBD1 (6 bases). Looked up from germline, CDR1 is ENHRY and CDR2 is SYGVKD. The germline V and J ends were trimmed by 8 bases and 0 bases, with 15 bases remaining between them. The CDR3 is 15 residues long. This chain's CDR3 is CAIAPGTTSTDTQYF. CDR3 coding DNA: TGTGCCATCGCCCCCGGGACAACCAGCACAGATACGCAGTATTTT.

The J gene is TRBJ2-1, the V gene TRBV20-1, with 9 bases fitting TRBD2. V was clipped by 6 bases and J by 7 bases; unmatched bases: 10. The CDR3 runs to 14 residues. Germline CDR1 reads DFQATT; CDR2 reads SNEGSKA (reference sequence). This chain's CDR3 is CSADVGLAGNEQFF. DNA for the CDR3: TGCAGTGCCGACGTGGGACTAGCAGGGAATGAGCAGTTCTTC.

The chain recombines TRBV5-1 with TRBJ2-1; 10 bases map to TRBD1. The germline V gene has CDR1 SGHRS and CDR2 YFSETQ. The CDR3 extends over 15 amino acids. V dropped 1 base and J dropped 8; count of bases not matched to a gene: 6. DNA for the CDR3: TGCGCCAGCAGCTTGCGACAGGGGGCCCCCCATGAGCAGTTCTTC. It is translated as CASSLRQGAPHEQFF.

The V call is TRBV5-1, the J call TRBJ2-7; TRBD1 might be the D (5 bases). The CDR3 is made up of 15 amino acids. The V gene lost 4 bases and the J gene lost 5 bases, with 19 bases spanning the gap. CDR1 is SGHRS and CDR2 is YFSETQ in the germline V gene. The CDR3 loop reads CASSLLDSKWNEQYF. As DNA, the CDR3 is TGCGCCAGCAGCCTACTTGACAGTAAGTGGAACGAGCAGTACTTC. Drawing the rest from reference TRBV5-1 and TRBJ2-7, the complete variable domain is KAGVTQTPRYLIKTRGQQVTLSCSPISGHRSVSWYQQTPGQGLQFLFEYFSETQRNKGNFPGRFSGRQFSNSRSEMNVSTLELGDSALYLCASSLLDSKWNEQYFGPGTRLTVT.

The chain couples TRBV11-2 to TRBJ2-5; 12 nucleotides align to TRBD2. CDR1 and CDR2 (germline): SGHAT, FQNNGV. Trimming took 5 bases from V and 3 from J; bases not matched to a gene: 7. The CDR3 has 16 residues. CDR3 coding DNA: TGTGCCAGCAGCCCCAGGCTAGCGGGGGGGAAAGAGACCCAGTACTTC. Protein sequence: CASSPRLAGGKETQYF.

This chain uses TRBV2 with TRBJ1-1; tentative D call: TRBD1 (5 bases). V was cut by 9 bases and J by 0 bases, with 14 bases left in between. This CDR3 region has 14 residues. CDR1 SNHLY and CDR2 FYNNEI come from the germline V gene. The chain's CDR3 is CASTRQHMNTEAFF. CDR3 nucleotides: TGTGCCAGTACTAGACAGCACATGAACACTGAAGCTTTCTTT.

The chain has TRBV25-1 and TRBJ1-2; D is perhaps TRBD1 (5 bases). This CDR3 region has 17 residues. The germline V gene encodes CDR1 MGHDK and CDR2 SYGVNS. V was cut by 3 bases and J by 0 bases, with 17 bases left in between. The CDR3 spells CASSDPLGGQANYGYTF. CDR3 nucleotide sequence: TGTGCCAGCAGTGACCCTCTGGGGGGTCAAGCTAACTATGGCTACACCTTC.

This chain joins TRBV6-5 and TRBJ1-1; D gene ambiguous. CDR1 is MNHEY and CDR2 is SVGAGI in the germline V gene. CDR3 length: 13 amino acids. V lost 2 bases, J lost 1 base, and 5 bases lay in between. Here the CDR3 reads CASSYRSNTEAFF. The CDR3 DNA reads TGTGCCAGCAGTTACAGGTCGAACACTGAAGCTTTCTTT.

This clonotype showed up just a few times. The chain carries TRBV5-1 and TRBJ2-1; 8 nucleotides line up with TRBD1. The CDR3 is 15 amino acids. After removal of 0 bases from V and 6 bases from J, the junction contained 5 bases not matched to a gene. Germline-derived CDR1 and CDR2 are SGHRS and YFSETQ. The CDR3 here is CASSLAFTGGNEQFF. The CDR3, as DNA: TGCGCCAGCAGCTTGGCCTTTACAGGGGGCAATGAGCAGTTCTTC. Combining the CDR3 with reference TRBV5-1 and TRBJ2-1 gives the whole variable domain KAGVTQTPRYLIKTRGQQVTLSCSPISGHRSVSWYQQTPGQGLQFLFEYFSETQRNKGNFPGRFSGRQFSNSRSEMNVSTLELGDSALYLCASSLAFTGGNEQFFGPGTRLTVL.